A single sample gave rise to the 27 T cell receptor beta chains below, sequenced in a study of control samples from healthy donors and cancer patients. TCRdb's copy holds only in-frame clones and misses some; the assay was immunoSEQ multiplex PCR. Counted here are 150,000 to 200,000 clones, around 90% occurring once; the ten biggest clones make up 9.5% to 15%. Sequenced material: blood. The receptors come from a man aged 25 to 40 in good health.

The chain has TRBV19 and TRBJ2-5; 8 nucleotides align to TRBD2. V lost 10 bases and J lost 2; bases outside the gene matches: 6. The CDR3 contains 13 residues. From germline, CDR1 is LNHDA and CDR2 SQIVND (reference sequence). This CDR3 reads CATSGTRQETQYF. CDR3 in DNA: TGTGCCACCTCCGGGACTAGACAAGAGACCCAGTACTTC. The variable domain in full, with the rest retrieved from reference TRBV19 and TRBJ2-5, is DGGITQSPKYLFRKEGQNVTLSCEQNLNHDAMYWYRQDPGQGLRLIYYSQIVNDFQKGDIAEGYSVSREKKESFPLTVTSAQKNPTAFYLCATSGTRQETQYFGPGTRLLVL.

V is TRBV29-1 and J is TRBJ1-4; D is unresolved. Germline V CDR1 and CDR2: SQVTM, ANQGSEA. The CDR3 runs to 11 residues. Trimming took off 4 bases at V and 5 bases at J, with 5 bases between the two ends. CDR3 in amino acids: CSVGKNEKLFF. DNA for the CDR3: TGCAGCGTTGGGAAGAATGAAAAACTGTTTTTT.

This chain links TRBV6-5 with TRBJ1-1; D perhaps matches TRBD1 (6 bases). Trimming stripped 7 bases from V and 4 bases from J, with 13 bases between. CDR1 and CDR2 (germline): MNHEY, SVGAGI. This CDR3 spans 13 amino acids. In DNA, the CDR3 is TGTGCCAGCAAACAGGGAGGGCGCACTGAAGCTTTCTTT. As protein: CASKQGGRTEAFF.

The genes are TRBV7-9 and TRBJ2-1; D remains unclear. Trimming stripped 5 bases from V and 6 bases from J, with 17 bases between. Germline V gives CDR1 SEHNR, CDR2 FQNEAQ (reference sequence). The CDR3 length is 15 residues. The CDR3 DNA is TGTGCCAGCAGCCCCATGATTGTGGGCGTCAATGAGCAGTTCTTC. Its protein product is CASSPMIVGVNEQFF.

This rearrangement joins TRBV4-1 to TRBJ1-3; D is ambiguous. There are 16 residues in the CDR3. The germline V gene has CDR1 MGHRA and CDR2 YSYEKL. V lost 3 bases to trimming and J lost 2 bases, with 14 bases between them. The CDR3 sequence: CASSHWTEGPGNTIYF. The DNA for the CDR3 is TGCGCCAGCAGCCATTGGACCGAAGGTCCTGGAAACACCATATATTTT.

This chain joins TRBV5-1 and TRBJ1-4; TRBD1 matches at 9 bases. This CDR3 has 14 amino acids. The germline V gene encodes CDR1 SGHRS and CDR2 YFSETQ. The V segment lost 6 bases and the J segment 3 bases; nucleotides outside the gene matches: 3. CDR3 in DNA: TGCGCCAGCACGACAGGGGGGCCTAATGAAAAACTGTTTTTT. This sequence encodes CASTTGGPNEKLFF.

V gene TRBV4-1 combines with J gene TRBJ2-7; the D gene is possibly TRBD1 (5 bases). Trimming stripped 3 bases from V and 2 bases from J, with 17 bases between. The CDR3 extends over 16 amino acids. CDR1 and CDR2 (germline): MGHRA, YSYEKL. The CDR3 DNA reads TGCGCCAGCAGCCACGCCGACAGTTCCATTACCTACGAGCAGTACTTC. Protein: CASSHADSSITYEQYF.

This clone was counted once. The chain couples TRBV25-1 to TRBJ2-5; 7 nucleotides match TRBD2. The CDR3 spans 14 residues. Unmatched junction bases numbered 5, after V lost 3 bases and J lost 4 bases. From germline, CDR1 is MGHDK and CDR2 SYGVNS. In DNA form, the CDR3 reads TGTGCCAGCAGTGATGGGGGGGGAGGAGAGACCCAGTACTTC. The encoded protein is CASSDGGGGETQYF.

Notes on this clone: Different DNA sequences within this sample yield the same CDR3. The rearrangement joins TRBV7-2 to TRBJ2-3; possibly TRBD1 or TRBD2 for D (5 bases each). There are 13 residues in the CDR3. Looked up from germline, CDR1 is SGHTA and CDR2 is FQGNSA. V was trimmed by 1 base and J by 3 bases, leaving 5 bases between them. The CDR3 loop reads CASSLGGTDTQYF. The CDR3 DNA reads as TGTGCCAGCAGCTTAGGGGGGACAGATACGCAGTATTTT.

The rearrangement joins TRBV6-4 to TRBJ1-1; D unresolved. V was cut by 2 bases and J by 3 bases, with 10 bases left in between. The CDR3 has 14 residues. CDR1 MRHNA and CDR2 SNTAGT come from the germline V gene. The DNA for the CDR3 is TGTGCCAGCAGTGACAACGCCGATCACACTGAAGCTTTCTTT. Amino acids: CASSDNADHTEAFF.

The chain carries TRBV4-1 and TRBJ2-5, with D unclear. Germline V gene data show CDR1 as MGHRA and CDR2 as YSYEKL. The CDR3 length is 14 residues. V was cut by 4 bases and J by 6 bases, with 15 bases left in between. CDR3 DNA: TGCGCCAGCAGCCCACGTAGGGAAGAAAAGACCCAGTACTTC. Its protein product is CASSPRREEKTQYF.

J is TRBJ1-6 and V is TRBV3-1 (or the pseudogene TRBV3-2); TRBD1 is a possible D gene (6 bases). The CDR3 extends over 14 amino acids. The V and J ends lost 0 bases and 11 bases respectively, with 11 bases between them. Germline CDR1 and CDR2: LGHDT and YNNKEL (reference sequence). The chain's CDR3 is CASSQDQGQTPLHF. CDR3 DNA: TGTGCCAGCAGCCAAGATCAGGGGCAAACACCCCTCCACTTT.

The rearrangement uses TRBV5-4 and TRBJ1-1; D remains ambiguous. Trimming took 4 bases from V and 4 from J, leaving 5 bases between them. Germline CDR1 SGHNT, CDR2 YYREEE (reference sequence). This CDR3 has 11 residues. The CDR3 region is CASSRRTEAFF. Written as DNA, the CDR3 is TGTGCCAGCAGCAGACGCACTGAAGCTTTCTTT.

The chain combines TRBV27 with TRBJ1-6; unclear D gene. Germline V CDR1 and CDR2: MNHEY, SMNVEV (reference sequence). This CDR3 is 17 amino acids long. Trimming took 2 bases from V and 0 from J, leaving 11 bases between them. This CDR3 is CASSLTAFSSYNSPLHF. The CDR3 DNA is TGTGCCAGCAGTTTAACGGCATTCAGCTCCTATAATTCACCCCTCCACTTT.

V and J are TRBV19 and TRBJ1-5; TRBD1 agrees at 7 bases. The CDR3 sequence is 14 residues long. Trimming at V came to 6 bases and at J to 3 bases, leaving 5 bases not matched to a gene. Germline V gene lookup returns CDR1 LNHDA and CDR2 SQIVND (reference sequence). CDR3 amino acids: CASRSGQLNQPQHF. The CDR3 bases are TGTGCCAGTAGATCGGGACAGCTCAATCAGCCCCAGCATTTT.

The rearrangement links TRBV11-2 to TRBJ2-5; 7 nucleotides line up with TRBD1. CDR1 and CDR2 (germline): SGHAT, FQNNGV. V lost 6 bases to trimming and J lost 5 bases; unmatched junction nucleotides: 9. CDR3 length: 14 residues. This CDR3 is CASSLLSRGETQYF. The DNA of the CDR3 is TGTGCCAGCAGTCTACTTTCCAGGGGGGAGACCCAGTACTTC.

The CDR3 DNA is TGTGCCAGCAGCTTTGGACTAGATGAGCAGTTCTTC. It encodes CASSFGLDEQFF. V is TRBV5-5 and J is TRBJ2-1, with TRBD2 matching over 7 bases. Trimming removed 2 bases from V and 8 bases from J; junction bases left unmatched: 1. CDR3 length: 12 amino acids. Germline V CDR1 and CDR2: SGHKS, YYEKEE (reference sequence).

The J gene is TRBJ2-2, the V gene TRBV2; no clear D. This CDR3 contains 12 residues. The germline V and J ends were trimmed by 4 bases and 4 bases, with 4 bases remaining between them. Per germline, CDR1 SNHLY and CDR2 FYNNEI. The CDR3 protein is CASSVGTGELFF. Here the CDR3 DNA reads TGTGCCAGCAGTGTAGGCACCGGGGAGCTGTTTTTT.

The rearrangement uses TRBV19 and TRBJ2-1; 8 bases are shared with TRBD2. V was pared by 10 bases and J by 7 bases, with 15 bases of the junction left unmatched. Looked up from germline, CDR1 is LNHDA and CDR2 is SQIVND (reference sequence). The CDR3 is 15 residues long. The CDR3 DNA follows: TGTGCCACCGACTTGGGACTAGGGGGTCGGAATGAGCAGTTCTTC. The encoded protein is CATDLGLGGRNEQFF.

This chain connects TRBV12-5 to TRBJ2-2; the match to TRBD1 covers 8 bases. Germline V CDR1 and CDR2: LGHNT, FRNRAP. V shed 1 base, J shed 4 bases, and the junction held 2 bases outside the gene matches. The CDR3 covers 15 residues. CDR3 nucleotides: TGTGCTAGTGGTTTGGAGGACAGGGCCACCGGGGAGCTGTTTTTT. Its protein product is CASGLEDRATGELFF.

This CDR3 is CSVEERARGYTF. The DNA for the CDR3 is TGCAGCGTTGAAGAAAGGGCGCGGGGCTACACCTTC. This chain connects TRBV29-1 to TRBJ1-2; no firm D call. The CDR3 length is 12 residues. V was clipped by 0 bases and J by 8 bases, with 10 bases between them. Germline assignment: CDR1 SQVTM and CDR2 ANQGSEA.

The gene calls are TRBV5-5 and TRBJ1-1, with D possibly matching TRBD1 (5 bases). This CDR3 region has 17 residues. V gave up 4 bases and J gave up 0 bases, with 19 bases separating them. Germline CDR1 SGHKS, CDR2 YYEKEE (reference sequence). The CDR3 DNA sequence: TGTGCCAGCAGCGCCGTGAGAGGGGCGTTCGTGAACACTGAAGCTTTCTTT. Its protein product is CASSAVRGAFVNTEAFF.

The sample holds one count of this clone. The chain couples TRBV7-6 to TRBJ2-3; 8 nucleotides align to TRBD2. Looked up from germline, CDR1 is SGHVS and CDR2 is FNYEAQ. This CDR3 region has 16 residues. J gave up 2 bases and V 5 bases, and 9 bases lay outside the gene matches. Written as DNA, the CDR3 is TGTGCCAGCAGCCCAGGACTAGCTCAATACACAGATACGCAGTATTTT. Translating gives CASSPGLAQYTDTQYF.

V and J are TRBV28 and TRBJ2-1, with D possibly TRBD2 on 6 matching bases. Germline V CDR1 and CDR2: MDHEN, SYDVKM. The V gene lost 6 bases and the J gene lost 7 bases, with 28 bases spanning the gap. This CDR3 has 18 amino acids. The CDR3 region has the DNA TGTGCCAGCAGGTCTTCATTTGGGGGGAGTAGTAATAGAAATGAGCAGTTCTTC. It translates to CASRSSFGGSSNRNEQFF.

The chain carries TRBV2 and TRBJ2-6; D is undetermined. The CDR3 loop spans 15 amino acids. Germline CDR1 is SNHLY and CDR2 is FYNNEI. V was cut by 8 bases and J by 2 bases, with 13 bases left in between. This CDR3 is CASDPGQPGANVLTF. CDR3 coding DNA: TGTGCCAGCGATCCTGGGCAGCCTGGGGCCAACGTCCTGACTTTC.

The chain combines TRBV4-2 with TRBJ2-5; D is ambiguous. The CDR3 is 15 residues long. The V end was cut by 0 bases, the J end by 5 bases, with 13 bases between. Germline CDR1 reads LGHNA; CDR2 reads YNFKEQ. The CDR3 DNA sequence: TGTGCCAGCAGCCAAGATAGAAGCCGGGCGGAGACCCAGTACTTC. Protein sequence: CASSQDRSRAETQYF.

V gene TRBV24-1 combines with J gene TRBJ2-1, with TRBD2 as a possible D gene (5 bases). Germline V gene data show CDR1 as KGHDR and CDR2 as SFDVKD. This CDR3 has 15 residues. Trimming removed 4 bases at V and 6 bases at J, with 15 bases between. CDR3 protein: CATSDPGRKVNEQFF. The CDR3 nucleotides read TGTGCCACCAGTGACCCGGGGAGAAAGGTCAATGAGCAGTTCTTC.